This is a list of T cell receptor beta chains from one sample in a study of OX40 agonist ivuxolimab in advanced cancers. Here immunoSEQ multiplex PCR was the method, and the copy in TCRdb shows in-frame clones only, minus some. Of nearly 60,000 clones in the sample, approximately 89% were seen once. Material: CD4+ or CD8+ T cells sorted from blood, obtained in a trial of the OX40 agonist ivuxolimab. These receptors all stem from an adult with an advanced solid tumor such as melanoma, head and neck, liver or kidney cancer. Both conserved end residues are trimmed from each CDR3.

v_call | cdr3_aa
TRBV23-1 | ASRERGCSNQPQH
TRBV19 | ASSAGTGGEQY
TRBV6-1 | ASSDHSYSSYNEQF
TRBV7-9 | ASRSTGGLSYT
TRBV7-2 | ASSLGPEYGYT
TRBV19 | ASSKAGQGAYEQY
TRBV7-3 | ASSLTGTSGKASTDTQY
TRBV5-5 | ASGRSSEY
TRBV28 | ASSIQGTGELF
TRBV4-2 | ASSPGGSGRAQGYEQY
TRBV5-1 | ASSLDGKNNEQF
TRBV7-2 | ASSSGLAGDTQY
TRBV6-5 | ASSWGTGSTEQY
TRBV5-1 | ASSLLAGGPSSGANVLT
TRBV15 | ATSSRFQETQY
TRBV2 | ASGMDRSSYNEQF
TRBV5-4 | ASSQTGMVSPLH
TRBV19 | ASAYRTGGSPLH
TRBV10-3 | AIKTDKTGELF
TRBV30 | AWKRGATEAF
TRBV6-5 | ASSSRTGLSYGYT
TRBV10-1 | ASSASVYTGELF
TRBV7-9 | ASSLGQAQETQY
TRBV10-3 | ATSSAGNIQY
TRBV7-9 | ASHLIGGNEQF
TRBV7-6 | ASSSNTGELF
TRBV14 | ASSHISRTSNTDTQY
TRBV7-9 | ASSLEGRSGANVLT
TRBV27 | ASSLRVGFFTQY
TRBV6-9 | ASSSASDAADTQY
TRBV18 | ASSHAGEDEQF
TRBV7-8 | ASSPGLAGGLYWETQY
TRBV6-1 | ASSGQTYQETQY
TRBV7-9 | ASSLGGIQETQY
TRBV19 | ASSSDRGYEQF
TRBV28 | ASSFSTGGNQPQH
TRBV30 | AWSVQAGTDTQY
TRBV4-3 | ASSQEQGTLNSPLH
TRBV6-1 | ASSESPGQYGYT
TRBV4-1 | ASSKDRNYGYT
TRBV2 | ASSEQGMLDTEAF
TRBV10-1 | ASRESANSPLH
TRBV29-1 | SVDDRLAGPGTQY
TRBV9 | ASSAGTARGYGYT
TRBV29-1 | SVAPGTSGYEQY
TRBV5-1 | ASSPGTPRREKLF
TRBV11-3 | ASSLVDGYEQY
TRBV5-1 | ASSWDRDLGEQY
TRBV27 | ASNSGQGRGETQY
TRBV5-5 | ASSPGGTGETQY
TRBV6-5 | ASSSGEGYNEQF
TRBV27 | ASSLLAGDIQY
TRBV2 | ASSGDRPQPQH